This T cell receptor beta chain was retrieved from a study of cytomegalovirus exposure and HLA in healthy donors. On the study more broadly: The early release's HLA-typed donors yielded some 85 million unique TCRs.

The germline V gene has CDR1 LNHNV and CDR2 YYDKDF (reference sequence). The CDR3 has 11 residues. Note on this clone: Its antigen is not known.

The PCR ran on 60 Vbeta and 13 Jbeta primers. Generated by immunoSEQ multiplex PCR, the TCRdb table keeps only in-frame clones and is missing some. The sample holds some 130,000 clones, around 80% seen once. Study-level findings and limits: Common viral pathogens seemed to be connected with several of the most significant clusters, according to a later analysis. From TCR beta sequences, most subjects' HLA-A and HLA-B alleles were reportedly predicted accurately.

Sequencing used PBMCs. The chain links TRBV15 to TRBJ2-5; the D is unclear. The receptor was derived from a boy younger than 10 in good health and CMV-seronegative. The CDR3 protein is CATSIRETQYF. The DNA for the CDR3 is TGTGCAACCTCCATCAGAGAGACCCAGTACTTC.